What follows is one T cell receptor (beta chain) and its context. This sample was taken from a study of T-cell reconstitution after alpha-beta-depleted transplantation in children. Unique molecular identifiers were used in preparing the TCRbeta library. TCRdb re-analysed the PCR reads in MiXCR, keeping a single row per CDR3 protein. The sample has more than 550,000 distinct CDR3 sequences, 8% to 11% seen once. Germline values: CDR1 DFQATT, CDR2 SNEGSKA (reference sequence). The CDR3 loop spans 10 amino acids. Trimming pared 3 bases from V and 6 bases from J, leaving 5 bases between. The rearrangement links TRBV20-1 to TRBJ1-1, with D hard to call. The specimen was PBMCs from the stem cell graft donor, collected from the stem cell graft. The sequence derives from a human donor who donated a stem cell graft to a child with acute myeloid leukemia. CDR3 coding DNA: TGCAGTGCTAGCTTAGCTGAAGCTTTCTTT. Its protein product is CSASLAEAFF.